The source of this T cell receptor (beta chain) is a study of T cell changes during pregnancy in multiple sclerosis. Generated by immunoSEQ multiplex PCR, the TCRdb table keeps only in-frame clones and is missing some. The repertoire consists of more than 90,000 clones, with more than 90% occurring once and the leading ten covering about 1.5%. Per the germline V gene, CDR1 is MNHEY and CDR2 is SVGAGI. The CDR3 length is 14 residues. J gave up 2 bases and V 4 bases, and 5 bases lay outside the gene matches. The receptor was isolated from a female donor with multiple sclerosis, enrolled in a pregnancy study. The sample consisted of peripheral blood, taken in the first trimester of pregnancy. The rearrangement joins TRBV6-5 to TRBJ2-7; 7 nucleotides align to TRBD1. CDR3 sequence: CASSFSGTAYEQYF. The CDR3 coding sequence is TGTGCCAGCAGTTTCTCCGGGACAGCCTACGAGCAGTACTTC.